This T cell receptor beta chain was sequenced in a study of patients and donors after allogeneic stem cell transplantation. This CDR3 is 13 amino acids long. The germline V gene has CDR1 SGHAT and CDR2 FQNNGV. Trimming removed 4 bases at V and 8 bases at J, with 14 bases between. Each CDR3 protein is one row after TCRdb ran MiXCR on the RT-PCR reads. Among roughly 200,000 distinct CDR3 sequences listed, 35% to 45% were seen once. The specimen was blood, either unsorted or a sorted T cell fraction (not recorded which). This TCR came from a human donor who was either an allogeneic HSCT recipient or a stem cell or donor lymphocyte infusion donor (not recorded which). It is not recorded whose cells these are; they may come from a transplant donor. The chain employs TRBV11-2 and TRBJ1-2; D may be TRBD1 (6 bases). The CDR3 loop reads CASSSGTFRGYTF. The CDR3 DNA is TGTGCCAGCAGCTCCGGGACATTTAGGGGCTACACCTTC.